The clone carrying this TCR beta chain was counted a few times. Antigen specificity is unknown. Reverse transcribing all isolated RNA meant expressed TCRB transcripts were sequenced. Produced via immunoSEQ multiplex PCR; TCRdb's table is partial and in-frame only. The sample has nearly 700,000 clones; around an eighth are singletons. The CDR3 covers 17 residues. Germline V gene data show CDR1 as MGHDK and CDR2 as SYGVNS. The V gene lost 1 base and the J gene lost 3 bases, with 19 bases spanning the gap. The sample comes from a study of beta chain features in type 1 diabetes. The wider study: Patients shared similar age, gender and cell yields with healthy donors.

Findings and limits, study-wide: People with Type 1 diabetes carried modestly yet significantly shorter TCRB CDR3s in all four CD4+ subsets. There were fewer insertions and more deletions at the VDJ junctions of type 1 diabetes patients. A greater similarity of naive, central memory and Treg TCRB repertoires was seen among patients than among healthy donors. Short templates might get an advantage during PCR, and this would be equal in patients and controls.

The V call is TRBV25-1, the J call TRBJ2-7; D is possibly TRBD1 (6 bases). The specimen sequenced was naive CD4+ T cells from blood. The source is a young man with type 1 diabetes. The CDR3 region is CASSESGTTPVDYEQYF. The DNA of the CDR3 is TGTGCCAGCAGTGAATCTGGGACAACACCAGTAGACTACGAGCAGTACTTC.